This T cell receptor (beta chain) was profiled in a study of cytomegalovirus exposure and HLA in healthy donors. Generated by immunoSEQ multiplex PCR, the TCRdb table keeps only in-frame clones and is missing some. The data hold a few hundred thousand clones, with under 95% observed a single time. Trimming pared 4 bases from V and 7 bases from J, leaving 14 bases between. The CDR3 is 13 residues long. CDR1 is SGHTS, CDR2 YDEGEE, per germline. This clonotype originated in a young woman in good health and CMV-seronegative. Source material: PBMCs. V usage is TRBV5-8 and J usage is TRBJ1-2; D is possibly TRBD1 (6 bases). The CDR3 nucleotides read TGTGCCAGCAGCCTACAGGGCCACGGTGGCTACACCTTC. The encoded protein is CASSLQGHGGYTF.